These 4 T cell receptor beta chains share one sample of origin, sequenced in a study of blood T cells in healthy people across ages. With a J-beta primer mix and a sample-barcoded 5' primer, a second PCR ran 7 to 11 cycles. In TCRdb, the 5' RACE reads were re-called with MiXCR into one record per CDR3 protein. Seen here are roughly 1,300,000 distinct CDR3 sequences, 45% to 70% observed once, and the top ten hold over 5.5%. Specimen: blood. Every receptor here comes from a man aged 18 to 30 in good health.

This clonotype was counted only a few times. V is TRBV2 and J is TRBJ2-3; D tentatively fits TRBD1 or TRBD2 (5 bases each). V lost 2 bases and J lost 8, with 17 bases in between. The CDR3 has 15 residues. The germline V gene has CDR1 SNHLY and CDR2 FYNNEI. The CDR3 DNA sequence: TGTGCCAGCAGTGAACCCCCGCCGGGACGAAGTACGCAGTATTTT. It codes for CASSEPPPGRSTQYF.

The rearrangement uses TRBV5-1 and TRBJ2-3; the match to TRBD1 covers 7 bases. Germline V gene sequence: CDR1 SGHRS, CDR2 YFSETQ. J was trimmed by 2 bases and V by 5 bases; bases with no gene match: 11. The CDR3 has 16 residues. CDR3 coding DNA: TGCGCCAGCAGTCTTCGGACAGGCATAAACACAGATACGCAGTATTTT. Its translation is CASSLRTGINTDTQYF.

The V and J genes are TRBV4-1 and TRBJ2-5, with D maybe TRBD2 (7 bases). CDR3 length: 15 amino acids. The ends were cut back, 1 base at V and 11 bases at J, with 20 bases in the middle. Germline V gives CDR1 MGHRA, CDR2 YSYEKL. The CDR3 region has the DNA TGCGCCAGCAGCCAAGGTGCCCTAGGGGGGGATGAGCAGTACTTC. Protein product: CASSQGALGGDEQYF.

The V gene is TRBV6-2 or TRBV6-3, the J gene TRBJ2-7; D may be TRBD2 (6 bases). V was shortened by 3 bases and J by 0 bases, with 15 bases between the two germline ends. The length of the CDR3 is 16 residues. From germline, CDR1 is MNHEY and CDR2 SVGEGT. For the CDR3, the DNA is TGTGCCAGCAGTTATTGGAGGGCAGCGAGCTCCTACGAGCAGTACTTC. Translation: CASSYWRAASSYEQYF.